The clone carrying this T cell receptor (beta chain) occurred once. These data are taken from a study of cytomegalovirus exposure and HLA in healthy donors. The data were produced by immunoSEQ multiplex PCR, yet TCRdb's version contains in-frame clones alone and is incomplete. Among roughly 98,000 clones listed, about 90% were seen once. The CDR3 is 17 residues long. This sequence originates from a man aged 18 to 30 in good health and CMV-seropositive. The J gene is TRBJ2-1, the V gene TRBV12-1; the D call of TRBD1 is as the table states it, not checked on the DNA. TRBV12-1 is assigned pseudogene status. Sample: PBMCs. The CDR3 is CASSVGLLAGTADEQFF. The DNA of the CDR3 is TGTGCCAGCAGCGTAGGACTCCTTGCTGGGACAGCCGATGAGCAGTTCTTC.